What follows are 27 T cell receptor beta chains derived from one specimen sequenced in a study of PD-1 blockade in classical Hodgkin lymphoma. The table came from immunoSEQ multiplex PCR; TCRdb's copy has only in-frame clones and leaves some out. The table records 120,000 to 150,000 clones, approximately 81% of them present only once. Every one of the patients relapsed after autologous stem cell transplantation (brentuximab vedotin exposure was variable). Sequencing used peripheral blood mononuclear cells (PBMCs), obtained before the second cycle of nivolumab. The receptors come from a human donor with classical Hodgkin lymphoma.

The chain is built from TRBV12-2 and TRBJ2-4; the table's D call, TRBD1, has no DNA check behind it. TRBV12-2 is shown as a pseudogene. The CDR3 length is 17 residues. The DNA for the CDR3 is TGTGCAAGTCGCTTAGGTTACAGGGGTGGGTCCAAAAACATTCAGTACTTC. Amino acids: CASRLGYRGGSKNIQYF.

This clone showed up just a few times. The chain recombines TRBV28 with TRBJ1-5; the D is unclear. V shed 3 bases and J shed 4 bases, with 10 bases lying between them. The CDR3 length is 14 residues. Germline values: CDR1 MDHEN, CDR2 SYDVKM. CDR3 residues: CASSLPTRNQPQHF. In DNA, the CDR3 is TGTGCCAGCAGTTTGCCTACAAGGAATCAGCCCCAGCATTTT.

This clone was recorded many times. The V call is TRBV7-6, the J call TRBJ1-5; 10 bases match TRBD1. Germline V gene data show CDR1 as SGHVS and CDR2 as FNYEAQ. Losses at the gene ends were 2 bases for V and 2 bases for J; bases not matched to a gene: 9. The CDR3 length is 18 residues. The CDR3 protein is CASSLCGTGVFCNQPQHF. CDR3 DNA sequence: TGTGCCAGCAGCTTATGTGGGACAGGGGTGTTTTGCAATCAGCCCCAGCATTTT.

This clone was seen only once. V and J are TRBV18 and TRBJ2-2; 11 positions agree with TRBD2. The trim removed 2 bases at V and 6 bases at J, leaving 5 bases unmatched. In germline, CDR1 is KGHSH, CDR2 LQKENI. CDR3 length equals 16 residues. The CDR3 loop reads CASSPTSGGSAGELFF. DNA for the CDR3: TGTGCCAGCTCACCAACTAGCGGGGGAAGCGCCGGGGAGCTGTTTTTT.

This rearrangement joins TRBV2 to TRBJ2-2; TRBD2 matches 7 bases. Germline V gene sequence: CDR1 SNHLY, CDR2 FYNNEI. J was trimmed by 3 bases and V by 6 bases; bases with no gene match: 4. The CDR3 sequence is 14 residues long. The CDR3 DNA reads TGTGCCAGCAGGCTAGCGGTATACACCGGGGAGCTGTTTTTT. It specifies CASRLAVYTGELFF.

CDR3 protein: CASSDRGRGEQYF. CDR3 nucleotide sequence: TGTGCCAGCAGCGACAGGGGGCGGGGCGAGCAGTACTTC. V is TRBV6-5 and J is TRBJ2-7; 10 bases are a match to TRBD1. V gave up 6 bases and J gave up 6 bases; unmatched junction bases: 5. CDR1 and CDR2 (germline): MNHEY, SVGAGI. The CDR3 is 13 residues long.

The chain carries TRBV9 and TRBJ2-3; D not certain. CDR3 length equals 14 residues. Looked up from germline, CDR1 is SGDLS and CDR2 is YYNGEE. Trimming removed 0 bases at V and 2 bases at J, with 7 bases between. The CDR3: CASSVGANTDTQYF. The CDR3 DNA reads as TGTGCCAGCAGCGTAGGGGCCAACACAGATACGCAGTATTTT.

In regard to this clone: This CDR3 is also generated by other DNA sequences in the sample. The V and J genes are TRBV7-2 and TRBJ2-1, with 12 bases fitting TRBD2. V lost 5 bases, J lost 6 bases, and 5 bases stayed unmatched. Germline V lookup: CDR1 SGHTA, CDR2 FQGNSA. CDR3 length equals 15 residues. CDR3 DNA sequence: TGTGCCAGCAGCCCTCCTAGCGGGAGGGCCAATGAGCAGTTCTTC. This sequence encodes CASSPPSGRANEQFF.

The chain joins TRBV6-1 to TRBJ1-2, with D maybe TRBD1 (5 bases). Germline CDR1 is MNHNS and CDR2 is SASEGT. V lost 5 bases and J 4 bases, leaving 8 bases between the germline ends. This CDR3 contains 12 residues. The CDR3 protein is CASSSGPYGYTF. The CDR3 DNA is TGTGCCAGCAGTTCAGGGCCCTATGGCTACACCTTC.

This chain uses TRBV12-5 with TRBJ2-7; D perhaps matches TRBD1 (6 bases). This CDR3 comprises 13 residues. Germline V gene data show CDR1 as LGHNT and CDR2 as FRNRAP. Trimming took 6 bases from V and 2 from J, leaving 11 bases between them. The DNA of the CDR3 is TGTGCTAGTGGCTGGGACAATGCCTACGAGCAGTACTTC. It translates to CASGWDNAYEQYF.

DNA of the CDR3: TGTGCCAGTAGTATTGGTGACAGTTTCTACGAGCAGTACTTC. Translated, it gives CASSIGDSFYEQYF. The rearrangement uses TRBV19 and TRBJ2-7; tentatively, D is TRBD1 (5 bases). Trimming cost V 3 bases and J 3 bases, with 12 bases left between them. This CDR3 has 14 amino acids. Per germline, CDR1 LNHDA and CDR2 SQIVND (reference sequence).

This sequence joins TRBV5-6 and TRBJ2-5; 7 bases match TRBD1. Trimming removed 2 bases from V and 4 bases from J; junction bases left unmatched: 8. The CDR3 contains 15 residues. Germline values: CDR1 SGHDT, CDR2 YYEEEE. The CDR3 nucleotides are TGTGCCAGCAGCTTTCGAGGGGGCTTGGGAGAGACCCAGTACTTC. Its translation is CASSFRGGLGETQYF. The whole variable domain, filled in from reference TRBV5-6 and TRBJ2-5, reads DAGVTQSPTHLIKTRGQQVTLRCSPKSGHDTVSWYQQALGQGPQFIFQYYEEEERQRGNFPDRFSGHQFPNYSSELNVNALLLGDSALYLCASSFRGGLGETQYFGPGTRLLVL.

The V call is TRBV7-9, the J call TRBJ2-7; D gene unclear. CDR1 is SEHNR, CDR2 FQNEAQ, per germline (reference sequence). The CDR3 extends over 13 amino acids. V lost 4 bases and J 3 bases, leaving 10 bases between the germline ends. The CDR3 loop reads CASSSPDRYEQYF. CDR3 nucleotide sequence: TGTGCCAGCAGCTCCCCTGACCGCTACGAGCAGTACTTC.

This rearrangement joins TRBV6-5 to TRBJ2-7; D ambiguous. This CDR3 spans 11 amino acids. Looked up from germline, CDR1 is MNHEY and CDR2 is SVGAGI. The V and J ends lost 4 bases and 1 base respectively, with 2 bases between them. The CDR3: CASSFSYEQYF. The CDR3 DNA sequence: TGTGCCAGCAGTTTTTCCTACGAGCAGTACTTC.

The chain uses TRBV9 and TRBJ2-3; 12 bases are shared with TRBD2. V trimming: 3 bases; J trimming: 5 bases; junction bases outside the gene matches: 4. In germline, CDR1 is SGDLS, CDR2 YYNGEE. This CDR3 is built from 15 residues. In DNA form, the CDR3 reads TGTGCCAGCAGCGCTAGCGGGGGGGTGGTAGATACGCAGTATTTT. Its protein is CASSASGGVVDTQYF.

This chain links TRBV4-3 with TRBJ2-2; TRBD2 is a possible D gene (5 bases). The V end was cut by 1 base, the J end by 4 bases, with 10 bases between. This CDR3 comprises 15 residues. Germline V gives CDR1 LGHNA, CDR2 YSLEER. The CDR3 DNA sequence: TGCGCCAGCAGCCAAGCGGGATGGGTCACCGGGGAGCTGTTTTTT. Residues: CASSQAGWVTGELFF.

The chain uses TRBV19 and TRBJ2-3; 7 bases are shared with TRBD1. V shed 2 bases and J 5 bases; nucleotides not matched to a gene: 7. The CDR3 runs to 15 residues. Germline values: CDR1 LNHDA, CDR2 SQIVND (reference sequence). This CDR3 is CASSIQDRLRDTQYF. CDR3 nucleotides: TGTGCCAGTAGTATACAGGACAGGCTCCGAGATACGCAGTATTTT.

The chain is built from TRBV5-4 and TRBJ2-7; D is unclear. The CDR3 loop spans 16 amino acids. The V end was cut by 4 bases, the J end by 3 bases, with 20 bases between. CDR1 and CDR2 from the germline V gene are SGHNT and YYREEE (reference sequence). The CDR3 here is CASSTVGQILGYEQYF. CDR3 DNA: TGTGCCAGCAGCACCGTCGGGCAGATCCTGGGCTACGAGCAGTACTTC.

The chain couples TRBV7-2 to TRBJ2-3, with D possibly matching TRBD2 (6 bases). The V end was cut by 4 bases, the J end by 3 bases, with 11 bases between. The CDR3 is 14 amino acids. Germline CDR1 reads SGHTA; CDR2 reads FQGNSA. The chain's CDR3 is CASSSSGTTDTQYF. CDR3 nucleotides: TGTGCCAGCAGCTCTAGTGGGACTACAGATACGCAGTATTTT.

The chain recombines TRBV7-6 with TRBJ2-2, with D perhaps TRBD1 (6 bases). CDR3 length: 13 amino acids. Trimming stripped 4 bases from V and 8 bases from J, with 11 bases between. The V gene's germline CDR1 is SGHVS and CDR2 FNYEAQ. CDR3 sequence reads: CASSSQGRGELFF. The DNA for the CDR3 is TGTGCCAGCAGCTCCCAGGGGAGAGGGGAGCTGTTTTTT.

This chain connects TRBV5-8 to TRBJ1-2; the D gene is possibly TRBD1 (5 bases). CDR3 length equals 12 residues. V was clipped by 4 bases and J by 5 bases, with 9 bases between them. The germline gives CDR1 SGHTS, CDR2 YDEGEE. CDR3 protein: CASSPQGYGYTF. In nucleotides, the CDR3 is TGTGCCAGCAGCCCGCAGGGTTATGGCTACACCTTC. Looking up the rest from reference TRBV5-8 and TRBJ1-2 gives the full variable domain: EAGVTQSPTHLIKTRGQQATLRCSPISGHTSVYWYQQALGLGLQFLLWYDEGEERNRGNFPPRFSGRQFPNYSSELNVNALELEDSALYLCASSPQGYGYTFGSGTRLTVV.

This clone appeared a few times. The V and J genes are TRBV5-1 and TRBJ1-1; the match to TRBD1 covers 8 bases. Unmatched junction bases numbered 2, after V lost 2 bases and J lost 5 bases. The germline V gene encodes CDR1 SGHRS and CDR2 YFSETQ. This CDR3 spans 13 amino acids. For the CDR3, the DNA is TGCGCCAGCAGCTTTACAGGGGGGACTGAAGCTTTCTTT. Translating it yields CASSFTGGTEAFF.

The J gene is TRBJ2-1, the V gene TRBV15; 8 bases agree with TRBD2. The V gene's germline CDR1 is LNHNV and CDR2 YYDKDF (reference sequence). The CDR3 sequence is 13 residues long. Trimming took 5 bases from V and 9 from J; bases not matched to a gene: 6. DNA of the CDR3: TGTGCCACCAGCTGGGACCGGGAGGGTGAGCAGTTCTTC. It encodes CATSWDREGEQFF.

J is TRBJ1-1 and V is TRBV11-1; no clear D. Per germline, CDR1 SGHAT and CDR2 FQDESV (reference sequence). V was shortened by 5 bases and J by 7 bases, with 11 bases between the two germline ends. The CDR3 consists of 12 residues. The CDR3 sequence is CASSPGLLEAFF. CDR3 coding DNA: TGTGCCAGCAGCCCAGGACTGCTTGAAGCTTTCTTT.

V gene TRBV18 combines with J gene TRBJ2-5; a possible D gene is TRBD1 (5 bases). V gave up 3 bases and J gave up 4 bases, with 21 bases separating them. The germline gives CDR1 KGHSH, CDR2 LQKENI. This CDR3 has 17 residues. The CDR3 protein is CASSPSIISQGGETQYF. The CDR3 DNA is TGTGCCAGCTCACCGTCGATTATCTCCCAGGGTGGAGAGACCCAGTACTTC.

The chain carries TRBV27 and TRBJ1-1, with a weak D call TRBD1 (5 bases). The CDR3 totals 15 residues. Germline CDR1 MNHEY, CDR2 SMNVEV (reference sequence). With 0 bases removed from V and 2 bases from J, the gap between germline ends came to 10 bases. The DNA for the CDR3 is TGTGCCAGCAGTTTATCCCGGGGCCCCAACACTGAAGCTTTCTTT. Protein sequence: CASSLSRGPNTEAFF.

This chain connects TRBV30 to TRBJ2-3; D may correspond to TRBD1 or TRBD2 (5 bases each). Germline CDR1 reads GTSNPN; CDR2 reads SVGIG (reference sequence). The V end lost 3 bases, the J end lost 0 bases, and 16 bases lay between the germline ends. This CDR3 has 16 amino acids. As DNA, the CDR3 is TGTGCCTGGAGGGGGGTCGCCGCCACTAGCACAGATACGCAGTATTTT. Protein product: CAWRGVAATSTDTQYF.